This paragraph covers one TCR beta chain sequence. The antigen is undetermined. The sample comes from a study of shared clonotypes between healthy human individuals. Study-wide points: Around 4.9% of naive CD4 clonotypes were shared across several donors.

In the sorted-subset replicate PCRs, 200 ng DNA, tens of thousands of T cell genomes, was used. Measured with immunoSEQ multiplex PCR; TCRdb has only the in-frame clones, and not every one. The sample has about a million clones, 75% seen once. The origin of this receptor is a man in his late teens or twenties in good health. Sequenced input: memory CD4+ T cells sorted from blood. Stated subset: CD45RA-negative fraction.

In nucleotides, the CDR3 is TGTGCCAGCAGGCTCGGGGAGCCCTACGAGCAGTACTTC. It encodes CASRLGEPYEQYF. The rearrangement links TRBV6-5 to TRBJ2-7, with D possibly matching TRBD2 (5 bases). The germline CDR1 and CDR2 sequences are MNHEY and SVGAGI. With 6 bases removed from V and 2 bases from J, the gap between germline ends came to 11 bases. CDR3 length equals 13 residues.